This record concerns one T cell receptor beta chain sequence. Its matching antigen is unknown. Germline trimming cut 6 bases from V and 8 bases from J; bases unmatched to any gene: 12. CDR1 and CDR2 (germline): MNHNS, SASEGT. This CDR3 has 15 amino acids. For Graves' hyperthyroidism to be stable, ophthalmopathy could not progress within 18 months. Hyperthyroidism, newly diagnosed and lasting under 2 months, affected patients aged 18 to 65. Exclusion criteria comprised uncontrolled infection, other autoimmune disease, pregnancy or lactation. This record belongs to a study of T cells in Graves' hyperthyroidism and ophthalmopathy. Study observations and caveats: Ophthalmopathy could be told apart from stable hyperthyroidism with a 13 V-J model.

The investigators amplified TCR beta CDR3 regions from RNA transcripts. The HTBI primer set was used in a first-round RT-PCR of the TCR CDR3. TCRdb itself ran the multiplex PCR reads through MiXCR, one entry per CDR3 protein. The sample shows some 500,000 distinct CDR3 sequences, around 15% of them seen only once. The sequence was collected from a woman younger than 30 with Graves' hyperthyroidism. Sequenced input: blood. The rearrangement uses TRBV6-1 and TRBJ1-4, with 7 bases that match TRBD1. The CDR3 is CASRTGPGRVEKLFF. In nucleotides, the CDR3 is TGTGCCAGCAGGACAGGGCCCGGGCGTGTCGAAAAACTGTTTTTT.